In its sample, the clone carrying this T cell receptor (beta chain) was seen many times. Its specificity is not known. V dropped 8 bases and J dropped 5; count of bases not matched to a gene: 10. The CDR3 loop spans 14 amino acids. CDR1 and CDR2 from the germline V gene are MNHNS and SASEGT. The entry originates in a study of T cells in Graves' hyperthyroidism and ophthalmopathy. Study findings and constraints: Also found in blood were most expanded thyroid clonotypes above 0.001.

What was amplified from RNA transcripts were TCR beta CDR3 regions. The TCR CDR3 first-round RT-PCR relied on the HTBI primer set. MiXCR was run by TCRdb on the multiplex PCR reads, yielding one entry per CDR3 protein. Of hundreds of thousands of distinct CDR3 sequences listed, under 20% are singletons. The TCR originated in a woman aged 45-65 years with Graves' hyperthyroidism that later progressed to Graves' ophthalmopathy. This chain joins TRBV6-1 and TRBJ2-7; TRBD1 agrees at 9 bases. Sequences were obtained from blood. CDR3: CASRARDRVDEQYF. CDR3 DNA sequence: TGTGCCAGCCGGGCTCGGGACAGGGTGGACGAGCAGTACTTC.